This entry describes one TCR beta chain. This clone showed up many times. No cognate antigen has been identified for it. No much larger clone exists at a distance of one base, and base qualities are not known. These data belong to a study of T cells after posttransplantation cyclophosphamide (dated by TCRdb to 2016 to 2017). For the wider study: Using TRB sequencing, the study followed how the T cell repertoire rebuilt after myeloablative bone marrow transplantation with posttransplantation cyclophosphamide given as GVHD prophylaxis. Public TRB sequences were queried against a database of over 3,500 sequences associated with responses to pathogens, tumor antigens, self-antigens and alloantigens. Antigen receptor sequencing was done on samples from 35 to 45 PTCy-treated patients and from roughly 17 related bone marrow donors of those patients. In 3 patients, TRB sequencing was also performed on up to 3 more blood samples taken 2 to 5.2 years after transplant, and in 4 patients, pretransplant blood was also TRB-sequenced. Blood from all 35 or so PTCy patients who had 1-year posttransplant specimens underwent TRB sequencing. TRA and TRB clonality were tightly correlated in several samples, so subsequent TCR analyses focused on TRB only. The research as a whole found: The TRB repertoires of T cells infiltrating skin or the GI tract showed only limited overlap with the TRB repertoires found in blood. Across the approximately 46 patients, TRB clonality was highly associated with recipient CMV seropositivity and CMV reactivation, and diversity with PTCy was similar to that in the CNI/methotrexate controls. Donor-recipient similarity was low at 1-2 months but increased during the first year, and donor CD8+ memory clones often dominated later blood repertoires.

The cysteine opens and the phenylalanine closes a CDR3 of 15 amino acids. The DNA shown is the 45-base CDR3, in frame from base 1. Per the germline V gene, MRHNA is the CDR1 and SNTAGT is the CDR2. V lost 10 bases and J lost 3 bases, and the count of bases not matched to a germline gene is 10. TRB sequencing was run on genomic DNA with either the immunoSEQ assay at survey resolution or the hsTCRB kit. In the source study's methods: Initial read processing used immunoSEQ software, and repertoire analyses used the LymphoSeq R package. Clonality was calculated as 1 minus normalized Shannon entropy, and the Gini coefficient was also calculated for each TRB dataset. To infer phenotypes in unsorted samples, TRB sequences from sorted subsets of the recipient or donor were mapped onto the unsorted samples of the same recipient. TCRdb carries this immuneACCESS record with in-frame sequences only. Its versions omit some clonotypes, under half of them owing to an unresolved V gene in the studies checked, with the rest unexplained. Clone size and V and J calls were adopted from that table, with D and trimming inferred from the DNA. For this sample, around 8,000 clones are listed, none of them singletons. The biggest ten clones account for roughly 10% of the sample.

The treatment or condition label corresponds to: high-dose cyclophosphamide on days +3 and +4 as single-agent GVHD prophylaxis. PTCy patients received busulfan and fludarabine conditioning, a related or unrelated marrow graft, and cyclophosphamide on days +3 and +4. PTCy-treated patients were drawn from a prospective multi-institutional clinical trial. Mononuclear cells from peripheral blood and bone marrow were separated by Ficoll-Hypaque density centrifugation and then cryopreserved. The receptor was isolated from a female patient aged 50 to 65 who received an allogeneic stem cell transplant from a related donor, was CMV-positive, and had no GVHD. Once a transplant has taken place, some T cells may be donor derived. The chain joins TRBV6-4 to TRBJ1-5, with TRBD1 matching 9 junction bases. The starting material was PBMCs, obtained after allogeneic stem cell transplant with posttransplant cyclophosphamide. The DNA reads TGTGCCACTTGGGGGGACAGGGTGGTCAATCAGCCCCAGCATTTT. The encoded protein is CATWGDRVVNQPQHF.